This is a list of T cell receptor beta chains from one sample in a study of breast tumors, draining lymph nodes, adjacent tissues. TCRdb reprocessed the multiplex PCR reads with MiXCR, giving one entry per CDR3 protein. The sample yields about 47,000 distinct CDR3 sequences, under 25% seen once. Material for sequencing was breast tumor tissue. The receptors here all came from a female donor with breast cancer. Some clones in this sample may be carry-over from other donors' samples. Both conserved end residues are part of each CDR3. The order of the fields is J gene, clone size, D gene, V gene, CDR3 DNA, CDR3 protein. The D gene is left open where the match is weak. Clone size is stated in some rows and not others, as once, few, many or a class when expanded.

j_gene: TRBJ2-3
abundance: many
d_gene: .
v_gene: TRBV6-1
CDR3nt: TGTGCCAGCGCCTTGGGAGGCAGCACAGATACGCAGTATTTT
CDR3aa: CASALGGSTDTQYF

j_gene: TRBJ2-1
abundance: many
d_gene: TRBD2
v_gene: TRBV7-3
CDR3nt: TGTGCCAGCAGCTTAGGGGGACTAGCGGCATCCAATGAGCAGTTCTTC
CDR3aa: CASSLGGLAASNEQFF

j_gene: TRBJ2-4
abundance: few
d_gene: .
v_gene: TRBV16
CDR3nt: TGTGCCAGCAGCCAATCTAGTCCGGGACCCCACTGGTACTTC
CDR3aa: CASSQSSPGPHWYF

j_gene: TRBJ2-3
abundance: .
d_gene: .
v_gene: TRBV6-1
CDR3nt: TGTGCCAGCTACCGGGGTTGGGGCACAGATACGCAGTATTTT
CDR3aa: CASYRGWGTDTQYF

j_gene: TRBJ1-2
abundance: many
d_gene: TRBD1
v_gene: TRBV3-1
CDR3nt: TGTGCCAGCAGCCATATAAGGCCGTGGCTTGGGACAGGGTCATCGCGAGGCTACACCTTC
CDR3aa: CASSHIRPWLGTGSSRGYTF

j_gene: TRBJ1-4
abundance: many
d_gene: TRBD1
v_gene: TRBV5-1
CDR3nt: TGCGCCAGCAGCTCGCACCCCGGGACAGCAATTAATGAAAAACTGTTTTTT
CDR3aa: CASSSHPGTAINEKLFF

j_gene: TRBJ1-3
abundance: many
d_gene: .
v_gene: TRBV19
CDR3nt: TGTGCCAGTAGTATATCCGGGACGAGCTCTGGAAACACCATATATTTT
CDR3aa: CASSISGTSSGNTIYF

j_gene: TRBJ1-2
abundance: many
d_gene: TRBD1
v_gene: TRBV12-3/TRBV12-4
CDR3nt: TGTGCCAGCAACCTCGGACAGGGTCATGGCTACACCTTC
CDR3aa: CASNLGQGHGYTF

j_gene: TRBJ1-2
abundance: many
d_gene: .
v_gene: TRBV29-1
CDR3nt: TGCAGCGTGGTTGACGTAGGCTATGGCTACACCTTC
CDR3aa: CSVVDVGYGYTF

j_gene: TRBJ1-2
abundance: many
d_gene: .
v_gene: TRBV6-1
CDR3nt: TGTGCCAGCAGTGAAGTGCTTGGAGTGGGAATTGGCTACACCTTC
CDR3aa: CASSEVLGVGIGYTF

j_gene: TRBJ2-2
abundance: many
d_gene: TRBD1
v_gene: TRBV6-1
CDR3nt: TGTGCCAGCAGCCGGGACAGGGGGCCGAACACCGGGGAGCTGTTTTTT
CDR3aa: CASSRDRGPNTGELFF

j_gene: TRBJ2-7
abundance: many
d_gene: TRBD1
v_gene: TRBV2
CDR3nt: TGTGCCAGCAGCCCTCGGGCAGGGGGAGACGAGCAGTACTTC
CDR3aa: CASSPRAGGDEQYF

j_gene: TRBJ2-5
abundance: many
d_gene: TRBD1
v_gene: TRBV10-3
CDR3nt: TGTGCCATCAGCGATGGACAGGCCCAAGAGACCCAGTACTTC
CDR3aa: CAISDGQAQETQYF

j_gene: TRBJ2-7
abundance: few
d_gene: .
v_gene: TRBV28
CDR3nt: TGTGCCAGCAGTGGGCTGAACGGCGAGCAGTACTTC
CDR3aa: CASSGLNGEQYF

j_gene: TRBJ1-2
abundance: many
d_gene: .
v_gene: TRBV5-6
CDR3nt: TGTGCCAGCAGCGGGGTCTCTTGGGGCTACACCTTC
CDR3aa: CASSGVSWGYTF

j_gene: TRBJ2-7
abundance: many
d_gene: TRBD1
v_gene: TRBV7-9
CDR3nt: TGTGCCAGCAGCTTGGGACAGGGGCCGAGGTCTGGCGGGGGTGAGCAGTACTTC
CDR3aa: CASSLGQGPRSGGGEQYF

j_gene: TRBJ1-1
abundance: .
d_gene: .
v_gene: TRBV4-1
CDR3nt: TGCGTCAGCAGCCAGTCAGAAAACACTGAAGCTTTCTTT
CDR3aa: CVSSQSENTEAFF

j_gene: TRBJ1-2
abundance: many
d_gene: .
v_gene: TRBV12-3/TRBV12-4
CDR3nt: TGTGCCAGCAGTTTAGGAACCGTAGCTAACTATGGCTACACCTTC
CDR3aa: CASSLGTVANYGYTF

j_gene: TRBJ2-7
abundance: many
d_gene: TRBD1
v_gene: TRBV7-3
CDR3nt: TGTGCCAGCAGCTTAGAAGGCGGGACAGGGTTCTACGAGCAGTACTTC
CDR3aa: CASSLEGGTGFYEQYF

j_gene: TRBJ1-2
abundance: .
d_gene: TRBD1
v_gene: TRBV5-6
CDR3nt: TGTGCCAGCAGCGCGGGACAGGGGGCGGATGGCTACACCTTC
CDR3aa: CASSAGQGADGYTF

j_gene: TRBJ2-1
abundance: few
d_gene: .
v_gene: TRBV12-3/TRBV12-4
CDR3nt: TGTGCCAGCAGTTTTACCGGGGGTGAGCAGTTCTTC
CDR3aa: CASSFTGGEQFF

j_gene: TRBJ2-7
abundance: many
d_gene: .
v_gene: TRBV6-5
CDR3nt: TGTGCCAGCAGTCTCCAACCCTACGAGCAGTACTTC
CDR3aa: CASSLQPYEQYF

j_gene: TRBJ2-1
abundance: many
d_gene: TRBD2
v_gene: TRBV12-3/TRBV12-4
CDR3nt: TGTGCCAGCAGTCCCCCCGGGACTAGCGGGAGTAATGAGCAGTTCTTC
CDR3aa: CASSPPGTSGSNEQFF

j_gene: TRBJ2-3
abundance: many
d_gene: .
v_gene: TRBV11-2
CDR3nt: TGTGCCAGCAGCCGACAGACTACAGACACAGATACGCAGTATTTT
CDR3aa: CASSRQTTDTDTQYF

j_gene: TRBJ1-5
abundance: many
d_gene: .
v_gene: TRBV29-1
CDR3nt: TGCAGCGTTGGAGGGGGGAATCAGCCCCAGCATTTT
CDR3aa: CSVGGGNQPQHF

j_gene: TRBJ2-1
abundance: .
d_gene: .
v_gene: TRBV3-1
CDR3nt: TGTGCCAGCAGCCCGGAGGGAGGAAAGTACAATGAGCAGTTCTTC
CDR3aa: CASSPEGGKYNEQFF

j_gene: TRBJ2-1
abundance: few
d_gene: .
v_gene: TRBV6-1
CDR3nt: TGTGCCAGCGGACAACAGCCGCAGACGGGCGATGAGCAGTTCTTC
CDR3aa: CASGQQPQTGDEQFF

j_gene: TRBJ2-4
abundance: .
d_gene: TRBD2
v_gene: TRBV29-1
CDR3nt: TGCAGCGCCGTACTAGCGGGGGGGCGCGGCATTCAGTACTTC
CDR3aa: CSAVLAGGRGIQYF